Below are 5 T cell receptor beta chains sequenced from a single sample in a study of control samples from healthy donors and cancer patients. Some clones are missing from TCRdb's copy, which holds only in-frame ones; the method was immunoSEQ multiplex PCR. Among over 150,000 clones, approximately 94% were seen once, and the ten largest hold 12% to 15%. Sequencing used PBMCs. Receptor source: a man in his fifties or sixties with colorectal cancer.

This rearrangement joins TRBV5-4 to TRBJ2-1; 8 positions match TRBD2. CDR3 size: 15 residues. With 4 bases clipped from V and 2 bases from J, the junction kept 5 bases outside the gene matches. Germline CDR1 reads SGHNT; CDR2 reads YYREEE (reference sequence). The CDR3 DNA reads TGTGCCAGCAGCCCTATAGCGGGGCCCTACAATGAGCAGTTCTTC. Translating gives CASSPIAGPYNEQFF.

The chain carries TRBV21-1 and TRBJ1-1. TRBV21-1 counts as a pseudogene. The CDR3 length is 13 residues. The CDR3 region is CASSKGGSTEAFF. The CDR3 DNA reads as TGTGCCAGCAGCAAAGGAGGCAGCACTGAAGCTTTCTTT.

This chain's CDR3 is CASSIEGSGGTGELFF. CDR3 nucleotide sequence: TGTGCCAGTAGTATAGAGGGTAGCGGGGGAACCGGGGAGCTGTTTTTT. This chain uses TRBV19 with TRBJ2-2, with TRBD2 matching 9 bases. The V segment lost 0 bases and the J segment 5 bases; nucleotides outside the gene matches: 4. Germline CDR1 LNHDA, CDR2 SQIVND (reference sequence). The CDR3 has 16 residues.

V and J are TRBV18 and TRBJ2-5; D perhaps matches TRBD1 (6 bases). This CDR3 region has 13 residues. Trimming removed 6 bases from V and 1 base from J, with 9 bases in between. Germline CDR1 reads KGHSH; CDR2 reads LQKENI. The CDR3 DNA reads as TGTGCCAGCTCCACAGGGAGCCAAGAGACCCAGTACTTC. Its protein product is CASSTGSQETQYF.

CDR3: CASSFLRYEQYF. The CDR3 nucleotides are TGTGCCAGCAGTTTCCTGAGGTACGAGCAGTACTTC. The rearrangement uses TRBV12-3 or TRBV12-4 and TRBJ2-7; D is unresolved. V dropped 3 bases and J dropped 4 bases, with 7 bases sitting between them. The CDR3 runs to 12 residues.